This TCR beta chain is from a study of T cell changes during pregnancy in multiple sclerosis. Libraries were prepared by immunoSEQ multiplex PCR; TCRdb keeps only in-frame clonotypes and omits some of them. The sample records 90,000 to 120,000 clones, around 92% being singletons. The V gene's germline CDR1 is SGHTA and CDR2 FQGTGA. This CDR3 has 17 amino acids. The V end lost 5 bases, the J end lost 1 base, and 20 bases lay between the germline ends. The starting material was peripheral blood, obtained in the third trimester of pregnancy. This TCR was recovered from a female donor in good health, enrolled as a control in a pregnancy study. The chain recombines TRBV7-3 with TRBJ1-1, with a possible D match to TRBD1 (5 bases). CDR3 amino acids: CASSPTGGGITNTEAFF. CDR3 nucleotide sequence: TGTGCCAGCAGCCCGACCGGGGGGGGGATTACGAACACTGAAGCTTTCTTT.